This T cell receptor (beta chain) was profiled in a study of lymphopenia after photon versus proton radiotherapy. Study-wide points: In patients who died, overall survival fell as post-nadir TCR diversity dropped more. Relative stability marked proton patients; photon patients lost diversity and naive cells. After lymphocyte nadir, photon-treated repertoires showed oligoclonal expansion, especially CD8+ Temra.

With regard to this clone: Its cognate antigen is unknown.

Clones were sequenced by immunoSEQ multiplex PCR, and TCRdb holds only the in-frame ones, with some missing. The sample includes 150,000 to 200,000 clones, less than 90% of them seen just once. CDR1 and CDR2 (germline): GTSNPN, SVGIG (reference sequence). With 2 bases clipped from V and 2 bases from J, the junction kept 10 bases outside the gene matches. The CDR3 has 16 residues. The specimen was peripheral blood, collected from a patient treated with photon-based radiotherapy. The TCR was taken from a man aged 50-59 years with gastric cancer. The rearrangement joins TRBV30 to TRBJ2-7, with 9 bases aligning to TRBD1. CDR3 residues: CAWSPDRGFRTYEQYF. CDR3 DNA: TGTGCCTGGAGTCCGGACAGGGGATTTCGCACCTACGAGCAGTACTTC.